A selection of T cell receptor beta chains follows, all from one sample in a study of identical twins. TCRdb ran MiXCR on the 5' RACE reads and lists one entry per CDR3 protein. The profile covers about 220,000 distinct CDR3 sequences, with 6.5% appearing a single time and roughly 15% taken by the ten largest. These same data were also listed under a study on T cells expressing NK-cell markers.

The sample consisted of CD8+ T cells sorted from blood. These receptor sequences come from a woman under 30 in good health. The conserved cysteine and the conserved F or W are not part of the CDR3 here. Fields, in order: J gene, clone size, V gene, CDR3 protein. Sizes are listed as how often the clone was seen (once, few, many) or a class if it is expanded.

j_gene: TRBJ2-1; abundance: many; v_gene: TRBV20-1; CDR3aa: SARDRDRPYNEQF
j_gene: TRBJ2-1; abundance: many; v_gene: TRBV3-1; CDR3aa: ASTRLAGDRYEQF
j_gene: TRBJ2-1; abundance: few; v_gene: TRBV29-1; CDR3aa: SVVGESGNEQF
j_gene: TRBJ2-1; abundance: few; v_gene: TRBV7-2; CDR3aa: ASSLDIAEQF
j_gene: TRBJ2-3; abundance: few; v_gene: TRBV6-4; CDR3aa: ASSDNGLGGPDTQY
j_gene: TRBJ1-1; abundance: few; v_gene: TRBV12-3/TRBV12-4; CDR3aa: ASRWDTEAF
j_gene: TRBJ1-2; abundance: few; v_gene: TRBV9; CDR3aa: ASSGDRTYGYT
j_gene: TRBJ2-7; abundance: many; v_gene: TRBV7-9; CDR3aa: ASSSSRQGKTYEQY
j_gene: TRBJ2-7; abundance: few; v_gene: TRBV3-1; CDR3aa: ASSPRLASSYEQY
j_gene: TRBJ2-1; abundance: few; v_gene: TRBV5-1; CDR3aa: ASSQIGGGVTNEQF